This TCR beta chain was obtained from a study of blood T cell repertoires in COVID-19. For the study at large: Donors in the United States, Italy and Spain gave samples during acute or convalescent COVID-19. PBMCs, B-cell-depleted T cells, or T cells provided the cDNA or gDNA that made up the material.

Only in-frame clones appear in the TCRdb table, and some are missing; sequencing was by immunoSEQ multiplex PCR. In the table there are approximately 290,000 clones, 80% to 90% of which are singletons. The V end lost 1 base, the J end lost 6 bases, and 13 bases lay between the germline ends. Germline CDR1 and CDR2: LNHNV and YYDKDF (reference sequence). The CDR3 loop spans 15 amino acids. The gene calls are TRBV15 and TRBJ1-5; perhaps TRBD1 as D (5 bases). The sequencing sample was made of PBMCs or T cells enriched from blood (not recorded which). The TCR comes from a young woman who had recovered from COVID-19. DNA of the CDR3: TGTGCCACCAGCAGAGGGGTGGGGGAGGCTCAGCCCCAGCATTTT. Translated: CATSRGVGEAQPQHF.